What follows is one TCR beta chain and its context. A multiplex PCR was run with 60 Vbeta primers and 13 Jbeta primers. Profiled with immunoSEQ multiplex PCR; TCRdb holds only in-frame clones, not every one. The data show roughly 72,000 clones, with about 67% seen just once and more than 9.5% held by the top ten. Though probably carrying unrecorded immune exposures, donors were nominally healthy at sampling. The sample belongs to a study of cytomegalovirus exposure and HLA in healthy donors. What was sequenced was PBMCs. The receptor was derived from a human donor in good health.

CDR3 DNA sequence: TGTGCCATCAGAGGGACATACACCGGGGAGCTGTTTTTT. Protein sequence: CAIRGTYTGELFF. V and J are TRBV10-3 and TRBJ2-2, with a possible D match to TRBD1 (6 bases). This CDR3 is 13 amino acids long. V gave up 6 bases and J gave up 3 bases, with 8 bases separating them. The V gene's germline CDR1 is ENHRY and CDR2 SYGVKD.